This is a list of T cell receptor beta chains from one sample in a study of cytomegalovirus exposure and HLA in healthy donors. The protocol was immunoSEQ multiplex PCR, while the TCRdb copy is restricted to in-frame clones and leaves out a portion. The data show about 180,000 clones, roughly 80% seen once. Source material: PBMCs. Receptors were obtained from a male donor in good health and CMV-seronegative. The CDR3 runs from the conserved cysteine through the conserved F or W. Each record gives: J gene, V gene, clone size, D gene, CDR3 protein, CDR3 DNA. D genes are given only for firm matches. A row's size may be missing; if present it is once, few, many or a size class.

TRBJ2-1	TRBV5-1	few	NA	CASSLSEGEQFF	TGCGCCAGCAGCCTTAGCGAGGGTGAGCAGTTCTTC
TRBJ2-3	TRBV7-3	NA	NA	CASSLGHGLSGTDTQYF	TGTGCCAGCAGCTTAGGGCATGGCCTCTCCGGCACAGATACGCAGTATTTT
TRBJ2-1	TRBV30	NA	TRBD2	CAWNGGGGRDEQFF	TGTGCCTGGAACGGGGGCGGGGGGCGAGATGAGCAGTTCTTC
TRBJ2-7	TRBV7-2	NA	NA	CASTPRGGWDEQYF	TGTGCCAGCACCCCCAGGGGAGGGTGGGACGAGCAGTACTTC
TRBJ2-7	TRBV28	NA	TRBD1	CASSDPGQGRYEQYF	TGTGCCAGCAGTGATCCGGGACAGGGGCGCTACGAGCAGTACTTC
TRBJ2-7	TRBV7-9	NA	TRBD1	CASSTQRGGQGSYEQYF	TGTGCCAGCAGCACCCAGCGCGGGGGACAGGGCTCCTACGAGCAGTACTTC
TRBJ1-5	TRBV7-9	NA	NA	CASSLGGGDQPQHF	TGTGCCAGCAGCTTAGGGGGAGGGGATCAGCCCCAGCATTTT
TRBJ2-1	TRBV27	NA	TRBD2	CASTPSGRGAYNEQFF	TGTGCCAGCACTCCTAGCGGGAGAGGGGCCTACAATGAGCAGTTCTTC
TRBJ1-5	TRBV18	NA	NA	CASSQGVGQPQHF	TGTGCCAGCTCACAGGGGGTGGGTCAGCCCCAGCATTTT
TRBJ2-5	TRBV9	once	NA	CASSVAPGAGETQYF	TGTGCCAGCAGCGTAGCCCCGGGAGCGGGAGAGACCCAGTACTTC
TRBJ2-6	TRBV19	NA	NA	CASSGAVGANVLTF	TGTGCCAGTAGTGGGGCTGTGGGGGCCAACGTCCTGACTTTC
TRBJ2-7	TRBV18	NA	NA	CASSPGVDEQYF	TGTGCCAGCTCACCCGGGGTGGACGAGCAGTACTTC
TRBJ2-3	TRBV2	NA	TRBD2	CASSTGLAGGAQYF	TGTGCCAGCAGCACGGGACTAGCGGGGGGGGCGCAGTATTTT
TRBJ1-2	TRBV6-5	NA	NA	CASRWTDYYGYTF	TGTGCCAGCAGATGGACAGATTACTATGGCTACACCTTC
TRBJ2-2	TRBV5-1	NA	TRBD1	CASSFLGTGNTGELFF	TGCGCCAGCAGTTTCTTAGGGACAGGGAACACCGGGGAGCTGTTTTTT
TRBJ1-1	TRBV6-5	NA	NA	CASSYQGSTEAFF	TGTGCCAGCAGTTACCAGGGGAGCACTGAAGCTTTCTTT
TRBJ1-1	TRBV19	NA	TRBD1	CASRQQGVPSLGTEAFF	TGTGCCAGTAGGCAACAGGGGGTACCTAGCTTGGGCACTGAAGCTTTCTTT
TRBJ1-2	TRBV7-9	few	TRBD1	CASSLVHRGNYGYTF	TGTGCCAGCAGCTTAGTACACAGGGGGAACTATGGCTACACCTTC
TRBJ2-3	TRBV6-4	NA	NA	CASSDSWGRTDTQYF	TGTGCCAGCAGTGACTCGTGGGGGCGGACAGATACGCAGTATTTT
TRBJ2-3	TRBV29-1	NA	NA	CSVGVADTQYF	TGCAGCGTGGGCGTTGCAGATACGCAGTATTTT
TRBJ2-7	TRBV6-1	few	TRBD2	CASSLAGLSYEQYF	TGTGCCAGCAGTTTGGCGGGACTAAGTTACGAGCAGTACTTC
TRBJ1-2	TRBV28	few	NA	CASTSGAPYGYTF	TGTGCCAGCACCTCGGGAGCCCCCTATGGCTACACCTTC
TRBJ1-1	TRBV9	few	NA	CASSVGQLNTEAFF	TGTGCCAGCAGCGTAGGACAGTTGAACACTGAAGCTTTCTTT
TRBJ2-1	TRBV6-1	NA	NA	CATLDRSSYNEQFF	TGTGCCACCCTTGACAGGTCGTCCTACAATGAGCAGTTCTTC
TRBJ2-7	TRBV29-1	few	TRBD1	CSADRGSNEQYF	TGCAGCGCGGACAGGGGGTCCAACGAGCAGTACTTC
TRBJ2-1	TRBV10-3	NA	TRBD2	CAITPGGGSHNEQFF	TGTGCCATCACCCCTGGTGGCGGGAGCCACAATGAGCAGTTCTTC
TRBJ1-1	TRBV4-2	NA	NA	CASSPNVRELRAFF	TGTGCCAGCAGCCCAAACGTAAGGGAGTTGAGGGCTTTCTTT
TRBJ2-7	TRBV7-9	NA	NA	CASSLAGRYEQYF	TGTGCCAGCAGCTTAGCTGGCCGCTACGAGCAGTACTTC
TRBJ1-1	TRBV6-1	once	TRBD1	CASSEGNWDRGQRDTEAFF	TGTGCCAGCAGTGAAGGGAATTGGGACAGGGGGCAACGTGACACTGAAGCTTTCTTT
TRBJ2-2	TRBV28	few	TRBD2	CASRRGTNTGELFF	TGTGCCAGCAGGCGGGGGACGAACACCGGGGAGCTGTTTTTT
TRBJ2-5	TRBV6-1	NA	TRBD1	CASRPDRAQETQYF	TGTGCCAGCAGACCCGACAGGGCCCAAGAGACCCAGTACTTC
TRBJ2-7	TRBV28	NA	TRBD2	CASIGSGRGKYEQYF	TGTGCCAGCATAGGTAGCGGGAGGGGGAAGTACGAGCAGTACTTC
TRBJ1-5	TRBV4-1	NA	TRBD1	CASSQEQGAGQPQHF	TGCGCCAGCAGCCAAGAACAGGGGGCCGGTCAGCCCCAGCATTTT
TRBJ1-1	TRBV6-5	NA	NA	CASSNSRNTEAFF	TGTGCCAGCAGTAACAGCCGGAACACTGAAGCTTTCTTT
TRBJ2-7	TRBV21-1	NA	NA	CASTKGVPRSVYEQYF	TGTGCCAGCACGAAGGGGGTCCCTCGTTCTGTTTACGAGCAGTACTTC
TRBJ1-1	TRBV5-5	NA	NA	CASSVNRESAFF	TGTGCCAGCAGCGTGAACAGGGAATCGGCTTTCTTT
TRBJ2-7	TRBV6-5	NA	NA	CASSYSEEGGYEQYF	TGTGCCAGCAGTTACTCCGAGGAGGGGGGGTACGAGCAGTACTTC
TRBJ2-2	TRBV28	NA	NA	CASNPVRVGELFF	TGTGCCAGCAACCCGGTACGAGTCGGGGAGCTGTTTTTT
TRBJ1-1	TRBV7-9	NA	NA	CASSLAGVLEAFF	TGTGCCAGCAGCTTAGCAGGGGTCCTTGAAGCTTTCTTT